A selection of T cell receptor beta chains follows, all from one sample in a study of T cells after yellow fever vaccination. TCRdb redid the calling of the 5' RACE reads with MiXCR, one entry per CDR3 protein. The sample shows some 350,000 distinct CDR3 sequences, 3% to 4.5% of them seen only once. Specimen: PBMCs, collected 5 days after the yellow fever booster vaccination. The receptors stem from a man between 18 and 35 years old who received the YFV17D yellow fever vaccine. Each CDR3 is given with its conserved first and last residue. Fields, in order: CDR3 protein, V gene, D gene. A D gene is named only where the DNA matches it firmly.

CASSRTQPGPMGEQYF	TRBV18	NA
CASSFVGLSGELFF	TRBV7-2	NA
CSAPLRDRGNNEQFF	TRBV20-1	TRBD1
CAYSDRSYEQYF	TRBV10-3	NA
CASSSLLGTWTYGYTF	TRBV7-3	NA
CASSHGWDSGNTIYF	TRBV7-9	NA
CASSDHRGYDTEAFF	TRBV9	TRBD1
CASSQDQGLGADTQYF	TRBV4-2	TRBD2
CASSPGRGTHTDQYF	TRBV27	TRBD2
CASSLGLVANTGELFF	TRBV7-2	NA
CASSLGGGRSYEQYF	TRBV5-1	TRBD2
CASSLGQGAGNSPLHF	TRBV5-6	TRBD1
CASSLDGGVRTDTQYF	TRBV5-4	NA
CASSWDRGQPQHF	TRBV18	TRBD1
CASSWTNQNTEAFF	TRBV6-5	NA
CASSQDLDPPQGSFDEQYF	TRBV4-1	NA
CASSLGHGRETQYF	TRBV4-3	NA
CASSQGLLHTDTQYF	TRBV5-1	NA
CASSQDKVGYTF	TRBV5-1	NA
CSARGTPVGNQPQHF	TRBV20-1	NA
CASSGRDHLAYGYTF	TRBV9	NA
CASSHGDSNTEAFF	TRBV4-1	TRBD1
CASSSQRGGRGTGELFF	TRBV7-2	TRBD2
CASSEGSSYNEQFF	TRBV7-3	NA
CSVADPGQGNTIYF	TRBV29-1	NA
CASSSLAALADTQYF	TRBV28	TRBD2
CASSLQGSGGYTF	TRBV4-1	NA
CASSFPPTSGGASTDTQYF	TRBV28	TRBD2
CASSQASGGGAGELFF	TRBV4-3	TRBD2